The rows below give T cell receptor beta chains drawn from one sample of a study of control samples from healthy donors and cancer patients. Here immunoSEQ multiplex PCR was the method, and the copy in TCRdb shows in-frame clones only, minus some. The table has about 130,000 clones, around 94% seen once. Sequenced material: PBMCs. Every receptor here comes from an elderly man with head and neck cancer. CDR3s include the opening cysteine and the closing phenylalanine or tryptophan. The D gene is left open where the match is weak. Clone size is stated in some rows and not others, as once, few, many or a class when expanded.

V: TRBV30
D: TRBD1
J: TRBJ1-6
size: NA
CDR3: CAWRFGQGANSPLHF
DNA: TGTGCCTGGAGGTTCGGACAGGGGGCTAATTCACCCCTCCACTTT

V: TRBV30
D: TRBD1
J: TRBJ1-1
size: NA
CDR3: CAWRPGQGSKAFF
DNA: TGTGCCTGGAGACCGGGACAGGGATCTAAAGCTTTCTTT

V: TRBV24-1
D: NA
J: TRBJ1-6
size: NA
CDR3: CAIKRVDNSPLHF
DNA: TGTGCCATCAAAAGGGTGGACAATTCACCCCTCCACTTT

V: TRBV30
D: NA
J: TRBJ1-1
size: NA
CDR3: CAWSRVGIEAFF
DNA: TGTGCCTGGAGTCGAGTGGGTATTGAAGCTTTCTTT

V: TRBV6-2/TRBV6-3
D: TRBD2
J: TRBJ2-1
size: NA
CDR3: CASSPEGLASYNEQFF
DNA: TGTGCCAGCAGTCCCGAGGGACTAGCCTCCTACAATGAGCAGTTCTTC

V: TRBV7-9
D: TRBD1
J: TRBJ1-2
size: NA
CDR3: CASSDPGGYGYTF
DNA: TGTGCCAGCAGCGACCCAGGGGGGTATGGCTACACCTTC

V: TRBV4-1
D: TRBD2
J: TRBJ2-7
size: once
CDR3: CASSLRLAPYEQYF
DNA: TGCGCCAGCAGCCTAAGACTAGCGCCCTACGAGCAGTACTTC

V: TRBV7-8
D: NA
J: TRBJ2-7
size: NA
CDR3: CASRASSYEQYF
DNA: TGTGCCAGCAGGGCTAGCTCCTACGAGCAGTACTTC

V: TRBV2
D: NA
J: TRBJ2-5
size: NA
CDR3: CASSAALGSAETQYF
DNA: TGTGCCAGCAGTGCGGCTCTTGGTTCAGCAGAGACCCAGTACTTC

V: TRBV11-2
D: NA
J: TRBJ2-2
size: NA
CDR3: CASSRLSGNTGELFF
DNA: TGTGCCAGCAGCCGGTTATCCGGGAACACCGGGGAGCTGTTTTTT

V: TRBV10-1
D: NA
J: TRBJ1-6
size: NA
CDR3: CASSDWEDSSPLHF
DNA: TGCGCCAGCAGTGATTGGGAGGATAGTTCACCCCTCCACTTT